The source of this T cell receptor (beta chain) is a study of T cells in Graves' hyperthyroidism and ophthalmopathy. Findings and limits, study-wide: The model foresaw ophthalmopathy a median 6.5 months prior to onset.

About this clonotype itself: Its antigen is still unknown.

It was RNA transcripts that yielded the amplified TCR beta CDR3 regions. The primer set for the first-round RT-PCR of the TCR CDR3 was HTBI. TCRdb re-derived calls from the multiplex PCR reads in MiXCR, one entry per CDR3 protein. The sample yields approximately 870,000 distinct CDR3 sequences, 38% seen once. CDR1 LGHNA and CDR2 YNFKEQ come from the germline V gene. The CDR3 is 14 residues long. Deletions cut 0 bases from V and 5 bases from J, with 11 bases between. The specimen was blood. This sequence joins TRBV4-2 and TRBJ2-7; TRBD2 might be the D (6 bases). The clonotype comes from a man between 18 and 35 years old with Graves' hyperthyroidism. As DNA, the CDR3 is TGTGCCAGCAGCCAAGATTGGGGGGAGAACGAGCAGTACTTC. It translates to CASSQDWGENEQYF.